This T cell receptor beta chain emerged from a study of T cells expressing NK-cell markers. General study points: Similarly, these clonotypes led the CD3+CD56-NKG2C+ fraction as well in a few donors. Clones of NKG2C+ T cells that had expanded were of unclear HCMV specificity.

Turning to this clonotype: Antigen: not known.

TCRdb reprocessed the 5' RACE reads, with one entry per CDR3 protein and no DNA. The sample holds about 390,000 distinct CDR3 sequences. The TCR comes from a woman aged 45 to 65 in good health. Sequencing was carried out using blood T cells: a sorted CD56 or NKG2C T cell subset, CD4+ or CD8+ T cells, or bulk PBMC T cells (not recorded which).

CDR3 amino acids: CASRLRVTDGYTF. The chain uses TRBV28 and TRBJ1-2. From germline, CDR1 is MDHEN and CDR2 SYDVKM. This CDR3 comprises 13 residues.